Below are 10 T cell receptor beta chains sequenced from a single sample in a study of tumor-infiltrating lymphocytes in primary liver carcinoma. cDNA specific to TCR beta was made from 450 to 500 ng of total RNA, with a constant-region primer employed for priming. Three nested multiplex PCR rounds, a slightly modified ARM-PCR method, built the TCR beta libraries. It was with TRBV1-TRBV30 forward primers and a C-beta reverse primer that the first two PCR rounds were run, at roughly 11 cycles each. TCRdb ran MiXCR on the multiplex PCR reads and lists one entry per CDR3 protein. The sample has 100,000 or so distinct CDR3 sequences, roughly 80% seen once; the top ten hold about 20%. Each 20-30 mg portion of unsorted bulk tissue served as the source for co-extraction of RNA and DNA. The specimen was liver tumor tissue from sampling region 3. Subset indicated: tumor region T3, left-lateral pole. The origin of the receptors is a man aged 40-55 years with primary liver carcinoma and hepatitis B virus infection.

For this clonotype: A read error may produce the germline difference seen at one junction end. This sequence joins TRBV28 and TRBJ1-1, with D perhaps matching TRBD1 (6 bases). CDR1 is MDHEN and CDR2 is SYDVKM in the germline V gene. CDR3 size: 15 residues. CDR3 sequence: CVSSLATTGNTAAFF. The CDR3 region has the DNA TGTGTTAGCAGCTTAGCAACAACAGGGAACACTGCAGCTTTCTTT.

This chain connects TRBV5-1 to TRBJ2-3; TRBD1 matches 8 bases. This CDR3 comprises 20 residues. The ends lost 5 bases at V and 0 bases at J; junction bases unmatched: 20. Germline values: CDR1 SGHRS, CDR2 YFSETQ. The CDR3 loop reads CASRLSGGGPVLPSTDTQYF. In DNA form, the CDR3 reads TGCGCCAGCAGACTCTCAGGGGGCGGCCCTGTGCTGCCTAGCACAGATACGCAGTATTTT.

A word on this clonotype: This is likely a read error, given that the CDR3 carries no conserved phenylalanine or tryptophan at its end. The chain links TRBV12-3 or TRBV12-4 to TRBJ1-2; 8 bases are a match to TRBD1. Trimming took 5 bases from V and 7 from J; bases not matched to a gene: 9. This CDR3 has 14 residues. Here the CDR3 reads CASSPPGQGSGYTL. The CDR3 region has the DNA TGTGCCAGCAGTCCGCCAGGACAGGGCAGTGGCTACACCTTA.

The rearrangement joins TRBV19 to TRBJ1-2; D is undetermined. The germline gives CDR1 LNHDA, CDR2 SQIVND (reference sequence). Between the trimmed V and J ends, which lost 1 base and 5 bases, there was a span of 26 bases. CDR3 length: 19 amino acids. CDR3: CASSIGIGSRQNYGYGYTF. Here the CDR3 DNA reads TGTGCCAGTAGTATAGGGATAGGGTCAAGACAAAACTACGGATATGGCTACACCTTC.

This clonotype has a count of ten or more. One end of the junction does not line up with germline, which may come from a read error. The V gene is TRBV11-3, the J gene TRBJ1-1; D is uncertain. This CDR3 comprises 14 residues. The germline V gene has CDR1 SGHNT and CDR2 YENEEA. The DNA of the CDR3 is TGCGCCAACAGCTTAGCGGGAGGGAACACTGAAGCTTTCTTT. This codes for CANSLAGGNTEAFF.

This clonotype showed up just a few times. Since no conserved phenylalanine or tryptophan closes the CDR3, a read error is the likely cause. The chain carries TRBV6-6 and TRBJ1-1; weak D call: TRBD1 (6 bases). Germline-derived CDR1 and CDR2 are MNHNY and SVGAGI (reference sequence). This CDR3 has 13 residues. The CDR3 here is CASSKGGTTGAFL. As DNA, the CDR3 is TGTGCCAGCAGCAAAGGGGGGACTACTGGAGCTTTCTTA.

This chain uses TRBV4-2 with TRBJ2-3, with a possible D match to TRBD2 (5 bases). V gave up 4 bases and J gave up 7 bases, with 18 bases separating them. There are 15 residues in the CDR3. Germline V gene sequence: CDR1 LGHNA, CDR2 YNFKEQ. CDR3 nucleotides: TGTGCCAGCAGCCTAAGAGGGCAGAGCGCATATACGCAGTATTTT. The encoded protein is CASSLRGQSAYTQYF.

This clonotype was detected a few times. The V and J genes are TRBV9 and TRBJ2-3; D perhaps matches TRBD2 (5 bases). Trimming pared 0 bases from V and 2 bases from J, leaving 10 bases between. This CDR3 comprises 15 residues. Germline CDR1 is SGDLS and CDR2 is YYNGEE. The CDR3 DNA reads as TGTGCCAGCAGCGTAGGCCAGCGGCTCACAGATACGCAGTATTTT. Protein product: CASSVGQRLTDTQYF.

V and J are TRBV29-1 and TRBJ2-3, with 8 bases fitting TRBD1. The ends lost 4 bases at V and 8 bases at J; junction bases unmatched: 20. The germline gives CDR1 SQVTM, CDR2 ANQGSEA. This CDR3 spans 17 amino acids. The CDR3 DNA follows: TGCAGCGTTGTGGGGCCCGGGACAGGCTTTGACAGAGTTACGCAGTATTTT. Its translation is CSVVGPGTGFDRVTQYF.

A word on this clonotype: A read error may account for a junction end that differs from germline. The rearrangement uses TRBV6-6 and TRBJ1-1; D is perhaps TRBD1 (5 bases). This CDR3 is built from 13 residues. Germline V CDR1 and CDR2: MNHNY, SVGAGI (reference sequence). The DNA of the CDR3 is TGTGTCAGCATGGGGCAGATGAACACTGAAGCTTTCTTT. Protein sequence: CVSMGQMNTEAFF.